What follows are 18 T cell receptor beta chains derived from one specimen sequenced in a study of control samples from healthy donors and cancer patients. Using immunoSEQ multiplex PCR, the repertoire was profiled, and TCRdb retains in-frame clones only, with some absent. Of around 48,000 clones detected, 93% appear once; the ten largest clones hold less than 25%. The sample was PBMCs. These receptor sequences come from a woman aged 45-65 years with head and neck cancer.

The CDR3 DNA reads TGTGCCAGCAGCGTAGAAGGGACACCTACCGGGGAGCTGTTTTTT. This gives the protein CASSVEGTPTGELFF. The chain has TRBV9 and TRBJ2-2; D might be TRBD1 (6 bases). Per germline, CDR1 SGDLS and CDR2 YYNGEE. The CDR3 extends over 15 amino acids. V was trimmed by 0 bases and J by 5 bases, leaving 11 bases between them.

V and J are TRBV18 and TRBJ2-3, with a tentative D call TRBD2 (6 bases). Germline CDR1 KGHSH, CDR2 LQKENI. This CDR3 comprises 16 residues. CDR3 amino acids: CARPTSWRGATDTQYF. The CDR3 DNA is TGTGCGAGACCCACATCCTGGCGGGGAGCCACAGATACGCAGTATTTT.

CDR3 amino acids: CASSSQSTGSTEAFF. CDR3 DNA: TGTGCCAGCAGCTCCCAATCCACAGGGAGCACTGAAGCTTTCTTT. The chain joins TRBV5-4 to TRBJ1-1, with a weak D call TRBD1 (6 bases). CDR1 and CDR2 from the germline V gene are SGHNT and YYREEE (reference sequence). The CDR3 has 15 amino acids. V shed 3 bases and J shed 4 bases, with 16 bases lying between them.

The V gene is TRBV3-1 (or the pseudogene TRBV3-2), the J gene TRBJ2-7; unclear D gene. The CDR3 covers 13 residues. CDR1 LGHDT and CDR2 YNNKEL come from the germline V gene (reference sequence). Trimming removed 3 bases at V and 4 bases at J, with 10 bases between. As DNA, the CDR3 is TGTGCCAGCAGCCACCCGACCTCGTACGAGCAGTACTTC. As protein: CASSHPTSYEQYF.

This chain links TRBV24-1 with TRBJ2-3; 10 bases match TRBD1. From germline, CDR1 is KGHDR and CDR2 SFDVKD. There are 18 residues in the CDR3. Unmatched junction bases numbered 10, after V lost 4 bases and J lost 1 base. CDR3 in amino acids: CATSDGRDRGGGTDTQYF. The CDR3 bases are TGTGCCACCAGTGACGGCCGGGACAGGGGAGGGGGCACAGATACGCAGTATTTT.

The V gene is TRBV27, the J gene TRBJ1-2, with D tentatively TRBD1 (6 bases). V was clipped by 1 base and J by 6 bases, with 15 bases between them. The CDR3 has 15 amino acids. Germline loops: CDR1 MNHEY, CDR2 SMNVEV (reference sequence). The DNA for the CDR3 is TGTGCCAGCAGTTTATTACAGGGACGAACTGATGGCTACACCTTC. Translated, it gives CASSLLQGRTDGYTF.

The V gene is TRBV30, the J gene TRBJ2-3, with D perhaps TRBD2 (6 bases). Germline V gene data show CDR1 as GTSNPN and CDR2 as SVGIG (reference sequence). The CDR3 is 12 amino acids. The V end was cut by 3 bases, the J end by 5 bases, with 9 bases between. The CDR3 reads CAWSYGGDTQYF. The CDR3 nucleotides are TGTGCCTGGAGCTACGGGGGAGATACGCAGTATTTT.

The DNA of the CDR3 is TGTGCCTGGGCCAGGGGAAGGTACGAGCAGTACTTC. This sequence encodes CAWARGRYEQYF. V and J are TRBV30 and TRBJ2-7; a possible D gene is TRBD1 (6 bases). The CDR3 length is 12 residues. The V and J ends lost 5 bases and 4 bases respectively, with 12 bases between them. Germline lookup yields CDR1 GTSNPN and CDR2 SVGIG (reference sequence).

The chain employs TRBV11-2 and TRBJ1-1; TRBD1 aligns across 9 bases. Germline V gives CDR1 SGHAT, CDR2 FQNNGV. The J segment lost 5 bases and the V segment lost 5 bases, leaving 12 bases of the junction unmatched. The CDR3 spans 16 residues. Written as DNA, the CDR3 is TGTGCCAGCAGCCTTCAAACAGGGGGCAGGGGTACTGAAGCTTTCTTT. Translating gives CASSLQTGGRGTEAFF.

The chain has TRBV11-2 and TRBJ2-1; D may be TRBD2 (6 bases). CDR1 and CDR2 from the germline V gene are SGHAT and FQNNGV. Trimming pared 5 bases from V and 2 bases from J, leaving 16 bases between. The CDR3 is 16 amino acids. DNA of the CDR3: TGTGCCAGCAGCCTCGTTTTATCGGGAGCCTACAATGAGCAGTTCTTC. Translating gives CASSLVLSGAYNEQFF. The variable domain in full, with the rest retrieved from reference TRBV11-2 and TRBJ2-1, is EAGVAQSPRYKIIEKRQSVAFWCNPISGHATLYWYQQILGQGPKLLIQFQNNGVVDDSQLPKDRFSAERLKGVDSTLKIQPAKLEDSAVYLCASSLVLSGAYNEQFFGPGTRLTVL.

The table lists this clone with a count of one. The V and J genes are TRBV7-9 and TRBJ1-1; D is possibly TRBD1 (6 bases). Germline V CDR1 and CDR2: SEHNR, FQNEAQ (reference sequence). Trimming removed 11 bases at V and 1 base at J, with 14 bases between. The CDR3 runs 13 residues. This chain's CDR3 is CAVQTDRNTEAFF. CDR3 sequence (DNA): TGTGCCGTCCAAACGGACAGGAACACTGAAGCTTTCTTT.

The rearrangement joins TRBV1 to TRBJ2-6. TRBV1 is designated a pseudogene. The CDR3 is 17 residues long. Written as DNA, the CDR3 is TGCACCAGCAGCCAGGCCCCTGGGGGCTCTGGGGCCAACGTCCTGACTTTC. It encodes CTSSQAPGGSGANVLTF.

The chain employs TRBV27 and TRBJ1-6; 8 positions agree with TRBD1. Germline V CDR1 and CDR2: MNHEY, SMNVEV (reference sequence). The V and J ends lost 4 bases and 13 bases, in that order; junction bases with no gene match: 12. The CDR3 has 15 residues. This chain's CDR3 is CASSSIPGGDLPLHF. DNA for the CDR3: TGTGCCAGCAGTTCCATCCCAGGGGGCGATCTTCCCCTCCACTTT.

This chain joins TRBV30 and TRBJ2-3; the D gene is possibly TRBD2 (5 bases). This CDR3 is built from 17 residues. The V end was cut by 0 bases, the J end by 5 bases, with 21 bases between. CDR1 is GTSNPN and CDR2 is SVGIG in the germline V gene (reference sequence). Written as DNA, the CDR3 is TGTGCCTGGAGTGTCCCTCCCCTAGCTCAAGAGGGAGATACGCAGTATTTT. Encoded protein: CAWSVPPLAQEGDTQYF.

The V and J genes are TRBV4-2 and TRBJ1-4; 8 bases align to TRBD1. This CDR3 contains 15 residues. Per the germline V gene, CDR1 is LGHNA and CDR2 is YNFKEQ. The ends lost 0 bases at V and 7 bases at J; junction bases unmatched: 4. The CDR3 sequence is CASSQDRGPGEKLFF. The DNA of the CDR3 is TGTGCCAGCAGCCAAGACAGGGGGCCGGGTGAAAAACTGTTTTTT.

This clone was observed a few times. The chain is built from TRBV7-8 and TRBJ2-5, with TRBD1 identical over 11 bases. Looked up from germline, CDR1 is SGHVS and CDR2 is FQNEAQ. The CDR3 consists of 15 residues. Losses at the gene ends were 5 bases for V and 5 bases for J; bases not matched to a gene: 7. CDR3 in DNA: TGTGCCAGCAGCATCTCGGGACAGGGGGTTGAGACCCAGTACTTC. This translates into CASSISGQGVETQYF.

This clone was seen once. The chain uses TRBV5-4 and TRBJ1-1; D call uncertain. The CDR3 has 13 amino acids. The germline V and J ends were trimmed by 5 bases and 4 bases, with 12 bases remaining between them. Germline values: CDR1 SGHNT, CDR2 YYREEE (reference sequence). CDR3 in amino acids: CASSPDSVTEAFF. CDR3 coding DNA: TGTGCCAGCAGTCCTGACTCGGTCACTGAAGCTTTCTTT.

The chain carries TRBV7-9 and TRBJ2-3; a weak D match, TRBD1 (7 bases). Deletions cut 5 bases from V and 6 bases from J, with 9 bases between. From germline, CDR1 is SEHNR and CDR2 FQNEAQ (reference sequence). CDR3 length: 12 amino acids. The CDR3 protein is CASSAGGDTQYF. CDR3 in DNA: TGTGCCAGCAGCGCAGGGGGGGATACGCAGTATTTT.